This T cell receptor (beta chain) comes out of a study of blood T cell repertoires in COVID-19. For the study at large: Nucleic acid was either cDNA or gDNA, and it came from T cells, B-cell-depleted T cells, or PBMCs.

As processed by the authors: How many nucleated cells were present was estimated from reference gene primer amplification. The assay was immunoSEQ multiplex PCR, and TCRdb's table has in-frame clones only and misses some. The D gene and trimming were derived from the DNA, and the V and J assignments and clone size from that table. The sample shows approximately 34,000 clones, 80% to 90% of them seen only once. The clonotype comes from a man in his 60s with active COVID-19. Source material: peripheral blood.

In DNA form, the CDR3 reads TGTGCCAGCAGCAGGGGGACAGTCCGAGATACGCAGTATTTT. Protein sequence: CASSRGTVRDTQYF. The J gene is TRBJ2-3, the V gene TRBV3-1 (or the pseudogene TRBV3-2); 7 bases are a match to TRBD1. Germline-derived CDR1 and CDR2 are LGHDT and YNNKEL (reference sequence). The CDR3 has 14 residues. Trimming at V came to 5 bases and at J to 5 bases, leaving 7 bases not matched to a gene.